Listed below are T cell receptor beta chains from one sample, sequenced in a study of T cells in Graves' hyperthyroidism and ophthalmopathy. TCRdb called the multiplex PCR reads again in MiXCR, with one record for every CDR3 protein. In the table there are 450,000 to 650,000 distinct CDR3 sequences, approximately 17% of which are singletons. The sequencing sample was made of blood. These receptors originate from a woman aged 18-30 years with Graves' ophthalmopathy. The CDR3 runs from the conserved cysteine through the conserved F or W. The D gene is left open where the match is weak.

>TRBV20-1|TRBD1|TRBJ1-5
CSARSTGEGGQPQHF
>TRBV9|TRBD1|TRBJ1-1
CASSGSTGATNTEAFF
>TRBV6-1|NA|TRBJ1-2
CASLPSGLYGYTF
>TRBV5-1|TRBD1|TRBJ2-1
CASSIGQGSYNEQFF
>TRBV11-2|NA|TRBJ1-5
CASSLDRSQPQHF
>TRBV5-1|NA|TRBJ1-1
CASSLQGRGTEAFF
>TRBV5-6|TRBD1|TRBJ2-5
CASTPVPGQGEETQYF
>TRBV7-8|TRBD2|TRBJ2-1
CASSPGLAGGLEQFF
>TRBV29-1|TRBD2|TRBJ2-1
CSGVGLAGVRNEQFF
>TRBV4-2|NA|TRBJ2-1
CASSLGGLVGEGNEQFF
>TRBV30|NA|TRBJ1-4
CAWSGTTNEKLFF
>TRBV12-3/TRBV12-4|TRBD2|TRBJ2-5
CASSLVSRGGLAGDYQETQYF
>TRBV30|NA|TRBJ1-1
CAWSRRVQGRIPEAFF
>TRBV7-9|NA|TRBJ2-3
CASSFSDSTDTQYF
>TRBV6-1|NA|TRBJ1-1
CASPQSSNTEAFF
>TRBV6-1|TRBD1|TRBJ1-5
CASSEAGTGRAYSNQPQHF
>TRBV9|NA|TRBJ1-5
CAGVYQPQHF
>TRBV15|NA|TRBJ1-2
CATSSPNGADGYTF
>TRBV20-1|TRBD2|TRBJ2-1
CSARDPGTRAYNEQFF
>TRBV30|NA|TRBJ2-3
CAWIEYREKQYF
>TRBV20-1|TRBD2|TRBJ2-7
CSAQRLGLAYEQYF
>TRBV4-1|NA|TRBJ1-1
CASGRVMNTEAFF
>TRBV7-9|NA|TRBJ2-1
CASNRETPLIHNEQFF
>TRBV5-1|NA|TRBJ2-2
CASSLHPQGGITGELFF
>TRBV5-1|TRBD2|TRBJ2-3
CASSPPGLELDTQYF
>TRBV6-1|NA|TRBJ1-2
CASSELSSAGGGYTF
>TRBV12-5|TRBD2|TRBJ2-1
CASGPSLAGSSYNEQFF
>TRBV20-1|NA|TRBJ2-5
CSAREEETQYF
>TRBV18|NA|TRBJ2-7
CASSPQEIDSEQYF
>TRBV5-1|NA|TRBJ2-6
CASSATAASGANVLTF
>TRBV27|NA|TRBJ2-7
CASSWGVGYEQYF
>TRBV14|TRBD1|TRBJ2-1
CASSQDYGTVGVNEQFF
>TRBV10-3|TRBD2|TRBJ2-7
CAISDPTSGRGREQYF
>TRBV18|NA|TRBJ1-2
CASSPQGEFDYGYTF
>TRBV9|NA|TRBJ1-2
CASSVSRDGLNYGYTF
>TRBV20-1|TRBD2|TRBJ2-2
CSAQNPFKSGGPTGELFF
>TRBV27|NA|TRBJ2-7
CASRRVGPGAHEQYF
>TRBV20-1|TRBD1|TRBJ1-1
CSGSGQRGTEAFF
>TRBV5-5|NA|TRBJ1-1
CASSLDWGVMNTEAFF
>TRBV30|TRBD1|TRBJ2-7
CAWNMGQSYEQYF
>TRBV3-1|TRBD1|TRBJ1-6
CASSRATGGNSPLHF
>TRBV11-2|TRBD1|TRBJ2-7
CASRKPGQGSYEQYF